This T cell receptor (beta chain) emerged from a study of cytomegalovirus exposure and HLA in healthy donors. With V trimmed by 6 bases and J by 5 bases, 10 bases remained unmatched. The CDR3 runs 15 residues. CDR1 and CDR2 (germline): SGHRS, YFSETQ. Vbeta (60) and Jbeta (13) primers were used in the PCR. Measured with immunoSEQ multiplex PCR; TCRdb has only the in-frame clones, and not every one. This table holds fewer than 200,000 clones, 60% to 80% found once. Input material: PBMCs. The chain uses TRBV5-1 and TRBJ2-5; 10 positions agree with TRBD2. The TCR comes from a man aged 35 to 55 in good health and CMV-seropositive. The CDR3 loop reads CASTLAGDPWETQYF. The CDR3 bases are TGCGCCAGCACTCTAGCGGGAGATCCTTGGGAGACCCAGTACTTC.